The clone carrying this TCR beta chain was seen only a few times. Its antigen remains unidentified. TCRdb re-called the RT-PCR reads through MiXCR, storing one row per CDR3 protein. The sample holds about 620,000 distinct CDR3 sequences, about 11% seen once. This CDR3 region has 14 residues. Trimming removed 3 bases at V and 3 bases at J, with 14 bases between. Germline CDR1 and CDR2: DFQATT and SNEGSKA (reference sequence). The source of the sample is a study of response to subunit inactivated influenza vaccine. Points from the study as a whole: The authors suggested that few new T cells are recruited per seasonal influenza vaccination.

The chain combines TRBV20-1 with TRBJ1-2, with D tentatively TRBD1 (6 bases). The material was PBMCs from blood, obtained on the day of vaccination. This clonotype was sampled from a man in his fifties who received an inactivated influenza vaccine. The CDR3 DNA reads TGCAGTGCTAGTATCGGGGGGGCAGACTATGGCTACACCTTC. This gives the protein CSASIGGADYGYTF.